This record looks at one T cell receptor (beta chain) sequence and its context. Patients were adults with ileal or ileocolonic Crohn's disease needing resection. The table came from immunoSEQ multiplex PCR; TCRdb's copy has only in-frame clones and leaves some out. The table lists approximately 27,000 clones, about 81% of them singletons, with around 5.6% in the top ten. The sample comes from a study of T cell repertoires in ileal Crohn's disease. Across the whole study: Roughly 40% were active smokers at surgery; median disease duration was roughly eight years. Operated complications were stricturing disease (approximately 61%) and penetrating disease (about 40%).

The germline V gene has CDR1 SNHLY and CDR2 FYNNEI. CDR3 size: 12 residues. Deletions cut 8 bases from V and 3 bases from J, with 11 bases between. The clonotype was recovered from an adult with Crohn's disease. J is TRBJ2-7 and V is TRBV2; D is unresolved. The sample taken for sequencing was ileal tissue. For the CDR3, the DNA is TGTGCCAGCGCGGTCGGCAACTACGAGCAGTACTTC. Encoded protein: CASAVGNYEQYF. The full variable domain, completed using reference TRBV2 and TRBJ2-7, is EPEVTQTPSHQVTQMGQEVILRCVPISNHLYFYWYRQILGQKVEFLVSFYNNEISEKSEIFDDQFSVERPDGSNFTLKIRSTKLEDSAMYFCASAVGNYEQYFGPGTRLTVT.